Listed below are T cell receptor beta chains from one sample, sequenced in a study of blood T cell repertoires in COVID-19. TCRdb keeps only in-frame clones here, not all; method: immunoSEQ multiplex PCR. Of some 270,000 clones in the sample, around 85% were seen once. The sequenced sample was PBMCs or T cells enriched from blood (not recorded which). These receptor sequences come from a woman aged 45-65 years with acute COVID-19. CDR3s include the opening cysteine and the closing phenylalanine or tryptophan. D genes are given only for firm matches.

V gene	D gene	J gene	CDR3 DNA	CDR3 protein
TRBV5-1	NA	TRBJ2-1	TGCGCCAGGGACAGGACGGGCGGGGATGAGCAGTTCTTC	CARDRTGGDEQFF
TRBV25-1	NA	TRBJ1-6	TGTGCCAGCAGTGACTTCGGGGGGTCTGGTTCACCCCTCCACTTT	CASSDFGGSGSPLHF
TRBV5-1	NA	TRBJ2-2	TGCGCCAGCAGCTTATACGGGACTGGGGGATCCGGGGAGCTGTTTTTT	CASSLYGTGGSGELFF
TRBV15	TRBD1	TRBJ1-2	TGTGCCACCAGCACGGGACAGGGGGACCACTATGGCTACACCTTC	CATSTGQGDHYGYTF
TRBV6-5	NA	TRBJ1-3	TGTGCCAGCAAGGCTATTCCCGGAGATGGAAACACCATATATTTT	CASKAIPGDGNTIYF
TRBV7-2	TRBD2	TRBJ2-5	TGTGCCAGCAGCTTTAGGACTAGCGGGGGGCGCGAGACCCAGTACTTC	CASSFRTSGGRETQYF
TRBV3-1/TRBV3-2	TRBD2	TRBJ2-1	TGTGCCAGCAGCCAAGATCCCTATCCGGGACTAGCGGGGGGGCTTTCCTACAATGAGCAGTTCTTC	CASSQDPYPGLAGGLSYNEQFF
TRBV5-6	NA	TRBJ1-6	TGTGCCAGCAGCTTGGGACTGAACCTTTCACCCCTCCACTTT	CASSLGLNLSPLHF
TRBV18	TRBD1	TRBJ2-1	TGTGCCAGCTCACCACCGGGACAGGGGTTCGTTGAGCAGTTCTTC	CASSPPGQGFVEQFF
TRBV20-1	NA	TRBJ1-6	TGCAGTGCTAGTCGGCCCGTTTTGAGGTCACCCCTCCACTTT	CSASRPVLRSPLHF
TRBV5-1	TRBD1	TRBJ1-5	TGCGCCAGCAGCATCGGACAGGGTGATAATCAGCCCCAGCATTTT	CASSIGQGDNQPQHF
TRBV19	NA	TRBJ1-6	TGTGCCAGTAGTATAGCTGGCAGGGATGGTTCACCCCTCCACTTT	CASSIAGRDGSPLHF
TRBV30	NA	TRBJ1-1	TGTGCCTGGGCCGGGAAGTTGAACACTGAAGCTTTCTTT	CAWAGKLNTEAFF
TRBV27	TRBD2	TRBJ2-7	TGTGCCAGCAGTCCCATGGGGGGGATGAGCTCCTACGAGCAGTACTTC	CASSPMGGMSSYEQYF